Listed below are T cell receptor beta chains from one sample, sequenced in a study of cytomegalovirus exposure and HLA in healthy donors. Generated by immunoSEQ multiplex PCR, the TCRdb table keeps only in-frame clones and is missing some. The table shows approximately 88,000 clones, with roughly 79% occurring only once. The sample consisted of PBMCs. These receptors all come from a young man in good health and CMV-seropositive. The CDR3 runs from the conserved cysteine through the conserved F or W. A D gene is named only where the DNA matches it firmly. Part of the rows lack a size; the others show once, few, many or a class for expanded clones.

TRBJ1-2	TRBV29-1	TRBD1	-	TGCAGCGTTGGTGGGACAGGGGAGAATGGCTACACCTTC	CSVGGTGENGYTF
TRBJ1-1	TRBV5-4	-	-	TGTGCCAGCAGCTTGGGGGGGGAGAACACTGAAGCTTTCTTT	CASSLGGENTEAFF
TRBJ1-1	TRBV5-4	-	-	TGTGCCAGCAGCTTTGGCAGTCCGATGAACACTGAAGCTTTCTTT	CASSFGSPMNTEAFF
TRBJ2-7	TRBV6-5	-	-	TGTGCCAGCAGTCGCCCCGGACTGCCCTACGAGCAGTACTTC	CASSRPGLPYEQYF
TRBJ1-1	TRBV2	-	-	TGTGCCCTCAGGGCCCCAGGAGGGACTGAAGCTTTCTTT	CALRAPGGTEAFF
TRBJ1-4	TRBV15	-	-	TGTGCCACCAGCAACAGGGTAAATGAAAAACTGTTTTTT	CATSNRVNEKLFF
TRBJ2-5	TRBV9	TRBD2	-	TGTGCCAGCAGCCCCCGAGGACTAGCGCCTGAGACCCAGTACTTC	CASSPRGLAPETQYF
TRBJ2-1	TRBV28	TRBD2	-	TGTGCCAGCACCCTAGCGGGAGGCAATGAGCAGTTCTTC	CASTLAGGNEQFF
TRBJ2-1	TRBV5-1	-	few	TGCGCCAGCAGCTTGACTAGCTCCTACAATGAGCAGTTCTTC	CASSLTSSYNEQFF
TRBJ1-2	TRBV29-1	-	-	TGCAGCGTTGAAGGCGACAGGCCAGCTAACTATGGCTACACCTTC	CSVEGDRPANYGYTF
TRBJ2-7	TRBV4-1	TRBD2	-	TGCGCCAGCAGCCGAAGTAGCGGGAGCGCCTACGAGCAGTACTTC	CASSRSSGSAYEQYF
TRBJ2-1	TRBV6-1	-	-	TGTGCCAGCATTATCGGTCGGGAGAACCATGAGCAGTTCTTC	CASIIGRENHEQFF
TRBJ2-7	TRBV25-1	TRBD1	-	TGTGCCAGCAGTGATCCCCGGACAGGGAGCTCCTACGAGCAGTACTTC	CASSDPRTGSSYEQYF
TRBJ1-1	TRBV28	TRBD1	-	TGTGCCAGCAGCACAGGGGGGCCTGAAGCTTTCTTT	CASSTGGPEAFF
TRBJ1-1	TRBV6-1	-	-	TGTGCCAGCAGTGACTCCGGGACAATCAACACTGAAGCTTTCTTT	CASSDSGTINTEAFF
TRBJ1-1	TRBV10-3	-	-	TGTGCCATCAGTGAGTCGCGGGAAACTGAAGCTTTCTTT	CAISESRETEAFF